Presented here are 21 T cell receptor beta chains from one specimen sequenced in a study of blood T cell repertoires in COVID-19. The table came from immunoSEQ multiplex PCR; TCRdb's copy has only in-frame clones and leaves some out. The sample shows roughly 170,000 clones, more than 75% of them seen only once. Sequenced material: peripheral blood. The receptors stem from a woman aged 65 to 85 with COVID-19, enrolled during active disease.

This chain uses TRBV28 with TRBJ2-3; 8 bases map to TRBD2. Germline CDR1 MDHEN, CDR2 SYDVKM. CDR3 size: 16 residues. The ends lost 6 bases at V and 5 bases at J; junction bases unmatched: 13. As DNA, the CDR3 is TGTGCCAGCAGGGGGGCCGGGACTAGGATCCAAGATACGCAGTATTTT. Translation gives CASRGAGTRIQDTQYF. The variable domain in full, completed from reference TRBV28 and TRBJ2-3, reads DVKVTQSSRYLVKRTGEKVFLECVQDMDHENMFWYRQDPGLGLRLIYFSYDVKMKEKGDIPEGYSVSREKKERFSLILESASTNQTSMYLCASRGAGTRIQDTQYFGPGTRLTVL.

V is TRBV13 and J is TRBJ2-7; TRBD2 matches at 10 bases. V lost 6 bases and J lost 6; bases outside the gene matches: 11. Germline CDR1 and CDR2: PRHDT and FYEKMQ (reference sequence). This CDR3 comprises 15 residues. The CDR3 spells CASRVAGGPSLEQYF. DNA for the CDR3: TGTGCCAGCAGAGTAGCGGGAGGCCCCTCTCTCGAGCAGTACTTC.

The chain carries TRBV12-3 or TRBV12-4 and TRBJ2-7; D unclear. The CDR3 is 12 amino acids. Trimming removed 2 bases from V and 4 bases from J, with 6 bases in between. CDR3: CASSLKLYEQYF. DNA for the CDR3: TGTGCCAGCAGTTTAAAGCTATACGAGCAGTACTTC.

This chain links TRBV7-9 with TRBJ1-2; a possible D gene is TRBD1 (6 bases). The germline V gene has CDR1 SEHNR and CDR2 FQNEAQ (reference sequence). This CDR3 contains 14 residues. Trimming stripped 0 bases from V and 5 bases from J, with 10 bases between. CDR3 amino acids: CASSLAFGTYGYTF. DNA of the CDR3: TGTGCCAGCAGCTTAGCCTTCGGGACATATGGCTACACCTTC. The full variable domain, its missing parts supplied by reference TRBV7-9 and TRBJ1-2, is DTGVSQNPRHKITKRGQNVTFRCDPISEHNRLYWYRQTLGQGPEFLTYFQNEAQLEKSRLLSDRFSAERPKGSFSTLEIQRTEQGDSAMYLCASSLAFGTYGYTFGSGTRLTVV.

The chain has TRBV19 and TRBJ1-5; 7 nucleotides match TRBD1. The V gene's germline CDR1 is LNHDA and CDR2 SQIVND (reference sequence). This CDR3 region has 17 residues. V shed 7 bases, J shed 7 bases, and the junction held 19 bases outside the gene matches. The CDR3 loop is CASTSGTVNVKHQPQHF. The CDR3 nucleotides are TGTGCCAGTACTTCCGGGACAGTAAATGTTAAGCACCAGCCCCAGCATTTT.

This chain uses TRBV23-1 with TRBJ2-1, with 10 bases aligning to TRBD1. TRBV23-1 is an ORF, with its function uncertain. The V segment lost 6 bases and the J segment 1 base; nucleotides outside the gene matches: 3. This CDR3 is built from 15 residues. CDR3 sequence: CASSGQGGSYNEQFF. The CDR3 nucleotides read TGCGCCAGCAGCGGACAGGGGGGGTCCTACAATGAGCAGTTCTTC.

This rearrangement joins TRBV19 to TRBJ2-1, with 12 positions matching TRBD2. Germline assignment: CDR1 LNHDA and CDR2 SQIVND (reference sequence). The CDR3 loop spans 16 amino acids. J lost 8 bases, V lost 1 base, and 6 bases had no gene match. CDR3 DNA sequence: TGTGCCAGTAGTATAGGAGAAGCTAGCGGGAGGGATGAGCAGTTCTTC. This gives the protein CASSIGEASGRDEQFF.

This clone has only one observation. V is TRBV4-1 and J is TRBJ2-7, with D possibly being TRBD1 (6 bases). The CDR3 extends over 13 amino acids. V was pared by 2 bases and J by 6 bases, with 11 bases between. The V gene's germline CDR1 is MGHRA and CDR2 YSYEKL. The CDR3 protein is CASSQTTGSEQYF. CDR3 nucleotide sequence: TGCGCCAGCAGCCAAACTACAGGGAGCGAGCAGTACTTC.

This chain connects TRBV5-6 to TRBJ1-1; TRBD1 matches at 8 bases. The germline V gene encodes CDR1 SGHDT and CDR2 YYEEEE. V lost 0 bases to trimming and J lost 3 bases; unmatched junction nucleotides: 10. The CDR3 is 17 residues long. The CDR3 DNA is TGTGCCAGCAGCTTGGGGGCAGGGGGCGCCGCTGACACTGAAGCTTTCTTT. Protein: CASSLGAGGAADTEAFF.

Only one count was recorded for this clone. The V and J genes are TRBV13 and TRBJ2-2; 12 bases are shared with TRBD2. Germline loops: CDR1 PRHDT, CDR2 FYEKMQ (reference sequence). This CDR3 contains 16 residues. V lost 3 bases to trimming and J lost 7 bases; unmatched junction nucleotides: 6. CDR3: CASSLETSGSVGELFF. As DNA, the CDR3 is TGTGCCAGCAGCTTGGAGACTAGCGGGAGTGTCGGGGAGCTGTTTTTT.

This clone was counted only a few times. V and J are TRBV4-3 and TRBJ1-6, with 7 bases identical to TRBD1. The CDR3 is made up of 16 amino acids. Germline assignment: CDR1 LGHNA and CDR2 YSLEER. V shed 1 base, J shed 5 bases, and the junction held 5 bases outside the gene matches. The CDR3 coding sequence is TGCGCCAGCAGCCAAGTTAGAGACAGGGATAATTCACCCCTCCACTTT. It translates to CASSQVRDRDNSPLHF.

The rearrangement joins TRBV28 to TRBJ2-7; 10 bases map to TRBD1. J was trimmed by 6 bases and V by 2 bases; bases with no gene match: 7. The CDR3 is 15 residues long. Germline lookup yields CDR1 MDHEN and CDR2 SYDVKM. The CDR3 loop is CASSLIRTGGIEQYF. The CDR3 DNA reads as TGTGCCAGCAGTTTAATTCGGACAGGGGGAATCGAGCAGTACTTC.

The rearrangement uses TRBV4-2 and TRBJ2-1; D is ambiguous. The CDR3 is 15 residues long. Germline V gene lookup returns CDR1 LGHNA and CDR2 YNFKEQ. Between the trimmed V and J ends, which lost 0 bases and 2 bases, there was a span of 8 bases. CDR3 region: CASSQDRTAYNEQFF. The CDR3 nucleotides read TGTGCCAGCAGCCAAGATCGAACAGCCTACAATGAGCAGTTCTTC.

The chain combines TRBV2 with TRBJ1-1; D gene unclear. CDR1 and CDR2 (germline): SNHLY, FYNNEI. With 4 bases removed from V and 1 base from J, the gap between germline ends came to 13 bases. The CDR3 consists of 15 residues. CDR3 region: CASSGAFRKNTEAFF. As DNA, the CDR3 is TGTGCCAGCAGTGGGGCCTTCAGAAAGAACACTGAAGCTTTCTTT.

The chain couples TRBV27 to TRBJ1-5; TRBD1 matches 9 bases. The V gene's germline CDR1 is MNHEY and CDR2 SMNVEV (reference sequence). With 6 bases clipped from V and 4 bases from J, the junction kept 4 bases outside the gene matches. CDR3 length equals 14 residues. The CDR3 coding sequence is TGTGCCAGCAGACTGACAGGGGGAAATCAGCCCCAGCATTTT. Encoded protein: CASRLTGGNQPQHF.

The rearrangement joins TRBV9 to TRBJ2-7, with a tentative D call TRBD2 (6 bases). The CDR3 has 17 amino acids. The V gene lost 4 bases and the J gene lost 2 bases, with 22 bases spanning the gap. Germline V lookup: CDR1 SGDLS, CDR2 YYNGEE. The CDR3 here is CASSPQAGTSTPYEQYF. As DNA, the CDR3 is TGTGCCAGCAGCCCACAGGCAGGGACTTCTACCCCCTACGAGCAGTACTTC.

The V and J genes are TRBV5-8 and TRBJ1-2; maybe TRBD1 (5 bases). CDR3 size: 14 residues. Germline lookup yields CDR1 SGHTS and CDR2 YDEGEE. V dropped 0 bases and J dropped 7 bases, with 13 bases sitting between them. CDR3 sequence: CASSLGTPVGGYTF. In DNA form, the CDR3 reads TGTGCCAGCAGCTTGGGGACACCGGTCGGTGGCTACACCTTC. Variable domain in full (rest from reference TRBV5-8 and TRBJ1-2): EAGVTQSPTHLIKTRGQQATLRCSPISGHTSVYWYQQALGLGLQFLLWYDEGEERNRGNFPPRFSGRQFPNYSSELNVNALELEDSALYLCASSLGTPVGGYTFGSGTRLTVV.

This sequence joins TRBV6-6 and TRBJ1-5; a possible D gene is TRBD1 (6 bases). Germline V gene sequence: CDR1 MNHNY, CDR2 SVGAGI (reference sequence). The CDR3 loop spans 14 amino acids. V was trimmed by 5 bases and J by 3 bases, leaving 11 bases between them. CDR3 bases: TGTGCCAGCAGTCCCGGGACAAACAATCAGCCCCAGCATTTT. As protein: CASSPGTNNQPQHF.

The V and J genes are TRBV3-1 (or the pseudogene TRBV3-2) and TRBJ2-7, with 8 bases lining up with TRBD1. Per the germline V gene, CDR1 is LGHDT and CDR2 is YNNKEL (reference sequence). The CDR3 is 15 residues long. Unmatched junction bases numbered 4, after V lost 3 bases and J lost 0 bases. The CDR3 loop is CASSHHGTGSYEQYF. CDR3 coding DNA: TGTGCCAGCAGCCACCACGGGACAGGCTCCTACGAGCAGTACTTC.

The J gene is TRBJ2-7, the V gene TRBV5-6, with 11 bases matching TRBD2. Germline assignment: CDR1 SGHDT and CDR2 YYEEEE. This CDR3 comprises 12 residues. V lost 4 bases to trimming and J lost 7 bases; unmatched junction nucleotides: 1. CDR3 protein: CASSPSGREQYF. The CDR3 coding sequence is TGTGCCAGCAGCCCTAGCGGGAGGGAGCAGTACTTC.

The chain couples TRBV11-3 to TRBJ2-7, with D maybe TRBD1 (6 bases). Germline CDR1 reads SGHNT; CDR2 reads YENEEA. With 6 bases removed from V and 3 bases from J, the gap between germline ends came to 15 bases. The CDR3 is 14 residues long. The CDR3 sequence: CASSFPGQNYEQYF. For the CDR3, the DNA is TGTGCCAGCAGTTTCCCGGGACAAAACTACGAGCAGTACTTC.